These 28 T cell receptor beta chains came from one sample sequenced in a study of OX40 agonist ivuxolimab in advanced cancers. TCRdb's table, derived via immunoSEQ multiplex PCR, lists solely in-frame clones and lacks some. The sample contains about 30,000 clones, under 80% of which appear only once. The sample was CD4+ or CD8+ T cells sorted from blood, taken in a trial of the OX40 agonist ivuxolimab. The receptors stem from an adult with an advanced solid tumor such as melanoma, head and neck, liver or kidney cancer.

The chain carries TRBV9 and TRBJ2-3; D unresolved. CDR1 and CDR2 (germline): SGDLS, YYNGEE. CDR3 length: 14 amino acids. Trimming removed 0 bases at V and 2 bases at J, with 7 bases between. The CDR3 sequence is CASSVVADTDTQYF. The CDR3 DNA is TGTGCCAGCAGCGTAGTGGCGGACACAGATACGCAGTATTTT.

V and J are TRBV7-8 and TRBJ2-7; no clear D. The CDR3 spans 14 residues. Germline V gene lookup returns CDR1 SGHVS and CDR2 FQNEAQ. Between the trimmed V and J ends, which lost 0 bases and 0 bases, there was a span of 6 bases. This CDR3 is CASSLAPTSYEQYF. In DNA, the CDR3 is TGTGCCAGCAGCTTAGCTCCTACCTCCTACGAGCAGTACTTC.

This chain links TRBV5-6 with TRBJ2-4, with a weak D call TRBD1 (6 bases). The germline V gene has CDR1 SGHDT and CDR2 YYEEEE. V was shortened by 0 bases and J by 15 bases, with 19 bases between the two germline ends. The CDR3 is made up of 14 amino acids. In DNA, the CDR3 is TGTGCCAGCAGCTTGGGGACAGAAACCCCTCTTCGGTACTTC. Translation: CASSLGTETPLRYF. Drawing the rest from reference TRBV5-6 and TRBJ2-4, the complete variable domain is DAGVTQSPTHLIKTRGQQVTLRCSPKSGHDTVSWYQQALGQGPQFIFQYYEEEERQRGNFPDRFSGHQFPNYSSELNVNALLLGDSALYLCASSLGTETPLRYFGAGTRLSVL.

The V call is TRBV19, the J call TRBJ2-1; 12 nucleotides agree with TRBD2. Germline V lookup: CDR1 LNHDA, CDR2 SQIVND (reference sequence). The CDR3 totals 15 residues. The V and J ends lost 1 base and 6 bases, in that order; junction bases with no gene match: 1. Here the CDR3 reads CASSIASGRANEQFF. The CDR3 coding sequence is TGTGCCAGTAGTATAGCTAGCGGGAGGGCCAATGAGCAGTTCTTC.

This chain connects TRBV7-9 to TRBJ1-4; no reliable D call. With 3 bases removed from V and 3 bases from J, the gap between germline ends came to 11 bases. This CDR3 has 15 amino acids. Germline values: CDR1 SEHNR, CDR2 FQNEAQ (reference sequence). The CDR3 region has the DNA TGTGCCAGCAGCTTCTCTCCGGAGGCTAATGAAAAACTGTTTTTT. The encoded protein is CASSFSPEANEKLFF.

V and J are TRBV7-8 and TRBJ2-7; tentative D call: TRBD2 (6 bases). The CDR3 is made up of 13 amino acids. Trimming cost V 0 bases and J 6 bases, with 9 bases left between them. Germline assignment: CDR1 SGHVS and CDR2 FQNEAQ. The CDR3 spells CASSLALAGEQYF. CDR3 DNA sequence: TGTGCCAGCAGCTTAGCACTAGCCGGCGAGCAGTACTTC. The entire variable domain, with the rest obtained from reference TRBV7-8 and TRBJ2-7, is as follows: GAGVSQSPRYKVAKRGQDVALRCDPISGHVSLFWYQQALGQGPEFLTYFQNEAQLDKSGLPSDRFFAERPEGSVSTLKIQRTQQEDSAVYLCASSLALAGEQYFGPGTRLTVT.

This sequence joins TRBV9 and TRBJ2-3, with 7 nucleotides matching TRBD2. CDR3 length equals 16 residues. Unmatched junction bases numbered 7, after V lost 3 bases and J lost 0 bases. Looked up from germline, CDR1 is SGDLS and CDR2 is YYNGEE. In nucleotides, the CDR3 is TGTGCCAGCAGCGCGTCGACTAGCCGAAGCACAGATACGCAGTATTTT. Encoded protein: CASSASTSRSTDTQYF.

The chain links TRBV6-5 to TRBJ2-5; D call uncertain. This CDR3 region has 14 residues. The germline gives CDR1 MNHEY, CDR2 SVGAGI. The ends were cut back, 5 bases at V and 2 bases at J, with 12 bases in the middle. The CDR3 bases are TGTGCCAGCAGTGGTTGGGCCAAACAAGAGACCCAGTACTTC. This translates into CASSGWAKQETQYF.

This chain uses TRBV7-9 with TRBJ2-2, with a tentative D call TRBD1 (5 bases). Germline V lookup: CDR1 SEHNR, CDR2 FQNEAQ (reference sequence). The V and J ends lost 4 bases and 6 bases respectively, with 9 bases between them. This CDR3 has 13 amino acids. DNA of the CDR3: TGTGCCAGCAGCTCCAGGGTTGCCGGGGAGCTGTTTTTT. Translated: CASSSRVAGELFF.

The chain has TRBV30 and TRBJ2-5, with 10 bases aligning to TRBD2. Germline CDR1 reads GTSNPN; CDR2 reads SVGIG (reference sequence). CDR3 length equals 15 residues. J was trimmed by 5 bases and V by 8 bases; bases with no gene match: 14. CDR3 region: CAQDSSGGVWETQYF. The DNA of the CDR3 is TGTGCCCAAGACTCCAGCGGGGGGGTGTGGGAGACCCAGTACTTC.

The J gene is TRBJ2-7, the V gene TRBV27; either TRBD1 or TRBD2 may fit D (5 bases each). CDR3 length: 14 residues. Germline-derived CDR1 and CDR2 are MNHEY and SMNVEV (reference sequence). V was pared by 6 bases and J by 6 bases, with 18 bases between. CDR3 sequence reads: CASSQLGAPSEQYF. CDR3 sequence (DNA): TGTGCCAGCAGCCAACTCGGGGCTCCCAGCGAGCAGTACTTC.

The chain joins TRBV11-2 to TRBJ2-7; 7 bases agree with TRBD2. The germline gives CDR1 SGHAT, CDR2 FQNNGV. This CDR3 region has 15 residues. V dropped 1 base and J dropped 2; count of bases not matched to a gene: 5. DNA of the CDR3: TGTGCCAGCAGCTTAGGGCTAGCGGTGACCTACGAGCAGTACTTC. Its protein is CASSLGLAVTYEQYF.

The chain combines TRBV9 with TRBJ2-3; 8 bases fit TRBD2. CDR1 SGDLS and CDR2 YYNGEE come from the germline V gene. V lost 1 base to trimming and J lost 3 bases; unmatched junction nucleotides: 7. This CDR3 comprises 16 residues. CDR3 loop: CASSVSGGALTDTQYF. The CDR3 nucleotides are TGTGCCAGCAGCGTAAGCGGGGGTGCCCTAACAGATACGCAGTATTTT.

The rearrangement uses TRBV27 and TRBJ2-3; TRBD1 agrees at 7 bases. J was trimmed by 6 bases and V by 4 bases; bases with no gene match: 10. The CDR3 consists of 15 residues. Germline V gives CDR1 MNHEY, CDR2 SMNVEV (reference sequence). CDR3 sequence (DNA): TGTGCCAGCAGTTCATGGGGACAGCCCTCCGATACGCAGTATTTT. Protein sequence: CASSSWGQPSDTQYF.

The rearrangement uses TRBV15 and TRBJ2-1, with D unresolved. Trimming stripped 10 bases from V and 0 bases from J, with 13 bases between. In germline, CDR1 is LNHNV, CDR2 YYDKDF (reference sequence). The CDR3 has 14 residues. The CDR3 here is CASGRSTSYNEQFF. DNA of the CDR3: TGTGCCAGCGGCCGATCGACCTCCTACAATGAGCAGTTCTTC.

This chain uses TRBV7-3 with TRBJ2-7; no clear D. Germline assignment: CDR1 SGHTA and CDR2 FQGTGA. Trimming cost V 2 bases and J 3 bases, with 8 bases left between them. The CDR3 totals 13 residues. DNA of the CDR3: TGTGCCAGCAGCTTAGATTTGCGCTACGAGCAGTACTTC. Translating gives CASSLDLRYEQYF.

The chain links TRBV11-2 to TRBJ1-1; no clear D gene. The CDR3 contains 15 residues. The germline CDR1 and CDR2 sequences are SGHAT and FQNNGV. The V end lost 2 bases, the J end lost 4 bases, and 14 bases lay between the germline ends. CDR3: CASSLIGPAGTEAFF. The CDR3 DNA reads as TGTGCCAGCAGCTTAATAGGACCAGCGGGCACTGAAGCTTTCTTT.

The chain recombines TRBV13 with TRBJ2-7, with D possibly called TRBD1 or TRBD2 (5 bases each). Germline V lookup: CDR1 PRHDT, CDR2 FYEKMQ (reference sequence). Trimming left V 5 bases short and J 6 bases short, with 14 bases between. The CDR3 spans 13 residues. The CDR3 region is CASSHRGRGEQYF. The CDR3 coding sequence is TGTGCCAGCAGCCATCGGGGCCGGGGCGAGCAGTACTTC.

The chain is built from TRBV5-1 and TRBJ1-6; 11 bases are a match to TRBD1. With V trimmed by 3 bases and J by 4 bases, 6 bases remained unmatched. The CDR3 has 17 residues. CDR1 SGHRS and CDR2 YFSETQ come from the germline V gene. The CDR3 loop is CASSSRTGGGYNSPLHF. CDR3 DNA sequence: TGCGCCAGCAGCTCCAGGACAGGGGGCGGGTATAATTCACCCCTCCACTTT. The whole variable domain, filled in from reference TRBV5-1 and TRBJ1-6, reads KAGVTQTPRYLIKTRGQQVTLSCSPISGHRSVSWYQQTPGQGLQFLFEYFSETQRNKGNFPGRFSGRQFSNSRSEMNVSTLELGDSALYLCASSSRTGGGYNSPLHFGNGTRLTVT.

This clone showed up just once. CDR3 bases: TGTGCCAGCAGTTACTCGATCCGGGCCGGGGAGCTGTTTTTT. Amino acids: CASSYSIRAGELFF. V gene TRBV6-5 combines with J gene TRBJ2-2; D not resolved. The V gene's germline CDR1 is MNHEY and CDR2 SVGAGI. The CDR3 sequence is 14 residues long. V dropped 0 bases and J dropped 6 bases, with 8 bases sitting between them.

V and J are TRBV4-1 and TRBJ2-7, with TRBD2 matching over 9 bases. Germline V gene lookup returns CDR1 MGHRA and CDR2 YSYEKL. This CDR3 contains 15 residues. Losses at the gene ends were 1 base for V and 0 bases for J; bases not matched to a gene: 1. In nucleotides, the CDR3 is TGCGCCAGCAGCCAAGGGACTAGCGCCTCCTACGAGCAGTACTTC. Protein product: CASSQGTSASYEQYF.

This clone appeared many times. V usage is TRBV28 and J usage is TRBJ2-7; 7 bases are a match to TRBD1. J gave up 12 bases and V 5 bases, and 10 bases lay outside the gene matches. Per germline, CDR1 MDHEN and CDR2 SYDVKM. This CDR3 comprises 12 residues. Written as DNA, the CDR3 is TGTGCCAGCAGTCGGATTGGGACAGCGTCGTACTTC. This codes for CASSRIGTASYF.

This chain uses TRBV6-5 with TRBJ1-1; D is possibly TRBD1 (6 bases). Germline loops: CDR1 MNHEY, CDR2 SVGAGI. This CDR3 has 15 amino acids. Trimming cost V 7 bases and J 3 bases, with 18 bases left between them. CDR3 in amino acids: CASTLGGGGYTEAFF. DNA of the CDR3: TGTGCCAGCACCTTGGGGGGGGGCGGGTACACTGAAGCTTTCTTT.

The chain combines TRBV27 with TRBJ1-1; no definite D call. The CDR3 is 13 amino acids. Germline V gene data show CDR1 as MNHEY and CDR2 as SMNVEV (reference sequence). Trimming left V 0 bases short and J 4 bases short, with 6 bases between. CDR3 nucleotides: TGTGCCAGCAGTTTATCTTTAGGCACTGAAGCTTTCTTT. Protein sequence: CASSLSLGTEAFF.

The V call is TRBV5-4, the J call TRBJ2-7; no firm D call. This CDR3 is built from 11 residues. With 1 base removed from V and 6 bases from J, the gap between germline ends came to 5 bases. Germline assignment: CDR1 SGHNT and CDR2 YYREEE (reference sequence). CDR3 loop: CASSLLSEQYF. The DNA of the CDR3 is TGTGCCAGCAGCTTGTTGTCCGAGCAGTACTTC.

The chain is built from TRBV6-1 and TRBJ1-2; 11 bases are shared with TRBD1. CDR3 length equals 16 residues. The V gene's germline CDR1 is MNHNS and CDR2 SASEGT. V was pared by 1 base and J by 4 bases, with 5 bases of the junction left unmatched. The chain's CDR3 is CASSEGGQGVGYGYTF. CDR3 coding DNA: TGTGCCAGCAGTGAAGGGGGACAGGGGGTGGGCTATGGCTACACCTTC.

This chain's CDR3 is CASSPRVGLAGTYNEQFF. CDR3 nucleotides: TGTGCCAGCAGCCCCCGGGTGGGCCTAGCGGGTACCTACAATGAGCAGTTCTTC. The chain has TRBV28 and TRBJ2-1; 8 nucleotides align to TRBD2. The CDR3 sequence is 18 residues long. Germline V CDR1 and CDR2: MDHEN, SYDVKM. Trimming removed 6 bases from V and 2 bases from J; junction bases left unmatched: 15.

The chain links TRBV13 to TRBJ1-3; 8 bases agree with TRBD1. Germline trimming cut 8 bases from V and 4 bases from J; bases unmatched to any gene: 13. Germline lookup yields CDR1 PRHDT and CDR2 FYEKMQ (reference sequence). CDR3 length: 16 residues. The CDR3 nucleotides are TGTGCCAGCGGATTTTTACAGGGGGACGCCGGAAACACCATATATTTT. Its protein is CASGFLQGDAGNTIYF.